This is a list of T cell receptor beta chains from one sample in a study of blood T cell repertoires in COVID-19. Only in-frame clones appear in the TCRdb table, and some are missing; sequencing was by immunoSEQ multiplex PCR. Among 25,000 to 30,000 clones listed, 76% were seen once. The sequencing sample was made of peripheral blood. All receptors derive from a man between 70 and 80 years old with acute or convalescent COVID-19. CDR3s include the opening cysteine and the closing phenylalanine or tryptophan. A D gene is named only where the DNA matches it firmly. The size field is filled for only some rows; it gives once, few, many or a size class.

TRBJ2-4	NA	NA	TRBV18	CASSPDGTAQYF	TGTGCCAGCTCACCAGATGGCACCGCTCAGTACTTC
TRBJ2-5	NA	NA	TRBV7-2	CASSSETQYF	TGTGCCAGCAGCTCGGAGACCCAGTACTTC
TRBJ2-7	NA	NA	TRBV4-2	CASSLMIPRGEQYF	TGTGCCAGCAGCCTGATGATCCCTCGGGGGGAGCAGTACTTC
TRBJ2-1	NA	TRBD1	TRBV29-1	CSVEPRGNNEQFF	TGCAGCGTTGAACCCAGGGGGAACAATGAGCAGTTCTTC
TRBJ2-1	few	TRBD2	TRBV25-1	CASSDHRTSGSPYNEQFF	TGTGCCAGCAGTGACCACAGGACTAGCGGGAGCCCCTACAATGAGCAGTTCTTC
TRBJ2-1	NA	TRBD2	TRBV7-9	CASSPYSGGSSYNEQFF	TGTGCCAGCAGCCCATACAGCGGGGGGAGCTCCTACAATGAGCAGTTCTTC
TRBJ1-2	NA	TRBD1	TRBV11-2	CASSPGTGGGYGYTF	TGTGCCAGCAGCCCCGGGACAGGGGGCGGGTATGGCTACACCTTC
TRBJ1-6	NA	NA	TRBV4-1	CASSQDITTATYF	TGCGCCAGCAGCCAAGATATCACGACAGCTACCTACTTT
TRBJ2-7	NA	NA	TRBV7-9	CASTTTFFLSSYEQYF	TGTGCCAGCACCACAACATTTTTTCTCAGCTCCTACGAGCAGTACTTC
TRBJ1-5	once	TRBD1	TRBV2	CASRVGQGTYQPQHF	TGTGCCAGCAGAGTTGGACAGGGGACCTATCAGCCCCAGCATTTT
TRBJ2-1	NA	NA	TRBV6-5	CASIKGDNEQFF	TGTGCCAGCATAAAGGGGGACAATGAGCAGTTCTTC
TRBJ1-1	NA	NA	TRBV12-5	CASDFQGEAFF	TGTGCTAGTGACTTCCAGGGAGAAGCTTTCTTT
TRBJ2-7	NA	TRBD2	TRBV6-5	CASSKSLAGSYEQYF	TGTGCCAGCAGTAAATCTCTAGCGGGGTCCTACGAGCAGTACTTC
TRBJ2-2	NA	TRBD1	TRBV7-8	CASSLRVSVQGRTGELFF	TGTGCCAGCAGCTTAAGGGTGTCGGTACAGGGGCGCACCGGGGAGCTGTTTTTT
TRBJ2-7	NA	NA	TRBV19	CASSMEGYSYEQYF	TGTGCCAGTAGTATGGAGGGCTACTCCTACGAGCAGTACTTC
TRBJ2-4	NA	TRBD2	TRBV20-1	CSASRTSGGNIAKNIQYF	TGCAGTGCTAGTCGGACTAGCGGGGGTAATATAGCCAAAAACATTCAGTACTTC
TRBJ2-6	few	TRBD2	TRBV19	CASSGLAGATGANVLTF	TGTGCCAGTAGTGGACTAGCGGGAGCGACTGGGGCCAACGTCCTGACTTTC
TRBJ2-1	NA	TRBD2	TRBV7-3	CASSLTAGDNEQFF	TGTGCCAGCAGCTTAACGGCGGGAGACAATGAGCAGTTCTTC
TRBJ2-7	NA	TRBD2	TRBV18	CASSQGLAGDPLSF	TGTGCCAGCTCACAAGGACTAGCGGGAGACCCCCTATCCTTC
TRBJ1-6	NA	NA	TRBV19	CASRNYYNSPLHF	TGTGCCAGTAGGAACTACTATAATTCACCCCTCCACTTT
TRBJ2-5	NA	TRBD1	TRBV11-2	CASSLIFGTADYQETQYF	TGTGCCAGCAGCTTGATTTTCGGGACAGCCGATTATCAAGAGACCCAGTACTTC
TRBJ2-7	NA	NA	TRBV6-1	CASTEDSYEQYF	TGTGCCAGCACCGAGGACAGCTACGAGCAGTACTTC
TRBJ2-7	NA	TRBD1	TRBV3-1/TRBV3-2	CASTPHTGTGGYEQYF	TGTGCCAGCACCCCTCACACCGGGACAGGGGGCTACGAGCAGTACTTC
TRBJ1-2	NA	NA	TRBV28	CASSGNYGYTF	TGTGCCAGCAGCGGTAACTATGGCTACACCTTC
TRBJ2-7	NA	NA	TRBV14	CASSQDFTGSHEQYF	TGTGCCAGCAGCCAAGATTTTACAGGGTCGCACGAGCAGTACTTC